The 20 T cell receptor beta chains given below trace back to one sample, sequenced in a study of graft-versus-host responses after intestinal transplantation. Measured with immunoSEQ multiplex PCR; TCRdb has only the in-frame clones, and not every one. This sample yields tens of thousands of clones, of which around 96% are seen a single time; about 0.23% belongs to the top ten. The antigens for these receptors are not known. Specimen: unstimulated CD8+ T cells sorted from spleen or lymph node cells, collected before transplant. The receptors shown here come from a human donor who was the organ donor for an intestinal transplant.

The chain combines TRBV2 with TRBJ1-1, with D possibly being TRBD1 (5 bases). This CDR3 is built from 13 residues. The V gene's germline CDR1 is SNHLY and CDR2 FYNNEI. The ends were cut back, 10 bases at V and 3 bases at J, with 15 bases in the middle. The CDR3, as DNA: TGTGCCACCCGAGGGGTGTCCGACACTGAAGCTTTCTTT. Protein product: CATRGVSDTEAFF.

This chain links TRBV9 with TRBJ1-1, with TRBD1 as a possible D gene (6 bases). CDR3 length: 13 residues. CDR1 is SGDLS and CDR2 is YYNGEE in the germline V gene. Trimming left V 0 bases short and J 6 bases short, with 9 bases between. The CDR3 protein is CASSVESGAEAFF. CDR3 coding DNA: TGTGCCAGCAGCGTAGAGTCAGGGGCTGAAGCTTTCTTT. Drawing the rest from reference TRBV9 and TRBJ1-1, the complete variable domain is DSGVTQTPKHLITATGQRVTLRCSPRSGDLSVYWYQQSLDQGLQFLIQYYNGEERAKGNILERFSAQQFPDLHSELNLSSLELGDSALYFCASSVESGAEAFFGQGTRLTVV.

This chain uses TRBV2 with TRBJ1-1; D perhaps matches TRBD1 (5 bases). The CDR3 spans 14 residues. Germline V lookup: CDR1 SNHLY, CDR2 FYNNEI. V shed 5 bases and J shed 4 bases, with 14 bases lying between them. CDR3 residues: CASSLGGEVTEAFF. The CDR3 nucleotides are TGTGCCAGCAGTCTGGGGGGGGAAGTCACTGAAGCTTTCTTT.

The chain combines TRBV7-3 with TRBJ2-2; the D gene could be TRBD1 or TRBD2 (5 bases each). CDR1 is SGHTA and CDR2 is FQGTGA in the germline V gene. This CDR3 is 14 amino acids long. Between the trimmed V and J ends, which lost 3 bases and 4 bases, there was a span of 9 bases. The CDR3 DNA is TGTGCCAGCAGCTTTGACGGGGCCACCGGGGAGCTGTTTTTT. Residues: CASSFDGATGELFF.

The chain joins TRBV2 to TRBJ1-1, with D uncertain. The CDR3 runs 14 residues. V was cut by 3 bases and J by 0 bases, with 8 bases left in between. Germline CDR1 reads SNHLY; CDR2 reads FYNNEI. DNA for the CDR3: TGTGCCAGCAGTGAGCGACTGATGAACACTGAAGCTTTCTTT. Translation gives CASSERLMNTEAFF.

This clone was recorded only once. This chain joins TRBV28 and TRBJ2-1; weak D call: TRBD1 (5 bases). V was cut by 4 bases and J by 7 bases, with 14 bases left in between. The germline CDR1 and CDR2 sequences are MDHEN and SYDVKM. The CDR3 is made up of 14 amino acids. The CDR3 coding sequence is TGTGCCAGCAGTTACTCGGCAGGGTTGAATGAGCAGTTCTTC. It is translated as CASSYSAGLNEQFF.

This clone was seen a single time. The V and J genes are TRBV4-1 and TRBJ1-6; a weak D match, TRBD1 (6 bases). Trimming shortened V by 1 base and J by 11 bases, and 18 bases separated the two germline ends. This CDR3 spans 16 amino acids. From germline, CDR1 is MGHRA and CDR2 YSYEKL. CDR3 loop: CASSQGDIGMNTPLHF. CDR3 nucleotide sequence: TGCGCCAGCAGCCAAGGGGACATAGGGATGAATACACCCCTCCACTTT.

CDR3 nucleotides: TGTGCCAGCAGCGGGGGACTAGAAAGGGCCGGTGAGCAGTTCTTC. Protein: CASSGGLERAGEQFF. The chain couples TRBV9 to TRBJ2-1; 8 bases are shared with TRBD2. The V gene end was trimmed by 3 bases and the J gene end by 9 bases; junction bases not matched to a gene: 11. Germline V gene lookup returns CDR1 SGDLS and CDR2 YYNGEE. This CDR3 comprises 15 residues.

The chain links TRBV6-5 to TRBJ1-1, with D hard to call. The V end lost 1 base, the J end lost 3 bases, and 12 bases lay between the germline ends. This CDR3 is built from 15 residues. Germline V CDR1 and CDR2: MNHEY, SVGAGI. The CDR3 nucleotides read TGTGCCAGCAGTTACTTGGGAGAGGAGGACACTGAAGCTTTCTTT. This gives the protein CASSYLGEEDTEAFF.

The gene calls are TRBV28 and TRBJ1-1; D is uncertain. The CDR3 runs to 13 residues. CDR1 is MDHEN, CDR2 SYDVKM, per germline. V was cut by 5 bases and J by 3 bases, with 10 bases left in between. CDR3 nucleotide sequence: TGTGCCAGCAGTCTATCGTTATACACTGAAGCTTTCTTT. It is translated as CASSLSLYTEAFF.

V is TRBV10-2 and J is TRBJ1-5; no clear D. The CDR3 loop spans 15 amino acids. Per germline, CDR1 WSHSY and CDR2 SAAADI. The V and J ends lost 0 bases and 7 bases respectively, with 13 bases between them. The CDR3 nucleotides are TGCGCCAGCAGTGAGTCGACTAGTGTATCCCAGCCCCAGCATTTT. It encodes CASSESTSVSQPQHF.

V usage is TRBV4-3 and J usage is TRBJ1-2, with D uncertain. The CDR3 extends over 16 amino acids. Germline CDR1 and CDR2: LGHNA and YSLEER. V was trimmed by 0 bases and J by 3 bases, leaving 14 bases between them. The CDR3 here is CASSQDWMGSHYGYTF. The DNA of the CDR3 is TGCGCCAGCAGCCAAGATTGGATGGGCTCCCACTATGGCTACACCTTC.

The CDR3 DNA reads TGTGCCATCAGCGGGACAGGGCCAAATTTTAATCAGCCCCAGCATTTT. Translated: CAISGTGPNFNQPQHF. This sequence joins TRBV10-3 and TRBJ1-5, with 9 bases aligning to TRBD1. Per germline, CDR1 ENHRY and CDR2 SYGVKD. This CDR3 spans 16 amino acids. Trimming cost V 6 bases and J 4 bases; bases outside gene matches: 10.

This chain uses TRBV5-1 with TRBJ2-7, with D possibly TRBD2 on 5 matching bases. Germline-derived CDR1 and CDR2 are SGHRS and YFSETQ. CDR3 length: 15 amino acids. Trimming took off 2 bases at V and 3 bases at J, with 15 bases between the two ends. The CDR3 DNA reads TGCGCCAGCAGCTTCCACCACAGTGACTACTACGAGCAGTACTTC. The encoded protein is CASSFHHSDYYEQYF.

The chain uses TRBV6-6 and TRBJ1-2; TRBD1 might be the D (5 bases). The CDR3 is 16 residues long. Germline assignment: CDR1 MNHNY and CDR2 SVGAGI (reference sequence). V lost 2 bases to trimming and J lost 5 bases, with 18 bases between them. CDR3 nucleotides: TGTGCCAGCAGTTACCTCCTGGGGGGAGACGTATATGGCTACACCTTC. This codes for CASSYLLGGDVYGYTF.

J is TRBJ1-1 and V is TRBV5-8; 7 bases line up with TRBD1. Per germline, CDR1 SGHTS and CDR2 YDEGEE. V lost 4 bases, J lost 0 bases, and 15 bases stayed unmatched. The CDR3 contains 18 residues. The CDR3 DNA reads TGTGCCAGCAGCCCAGGGGGAGGGGCCGGGCGAATGAACACTGAAGCTTTCTTT. Protein sequence: CASSPGGGAGRMNTEAFF.

About this clone itself: A junction end diverges from the germline sequence, so it may reflect a read error. The chain combines TRBV9 with TRBJ2-2; D possibly corresponds to TRBD2 (6 bases). Germline V CDR1 and CDR2: SGDLS, YYNGEE. The CDR3 covers 15 residues. The CDR3 region is CASSVEGPPAGGLFF. CDR3 nucleotides: TGTGCCAGCAGCGTAGAGGGACCGCCTGCCGGGGGGCTGTTTTTT.

The chain recombines TRBV13 with TRBJ1-6; tentatively, D is TRBD1 (6 bases). Germline V CDR1 and CDR2: PRHDT, FYEKMQ (reference sequence). The V end was cut by 1 base, the J end by 9 bases, with 16 bases between. The CDR3 consists of 16 residues. The CDR3 spells CASSLAGSGATSPLHF. The CDR3 DNA sequence: TGTGCCAGCAGCTTAGCAGGGTCAGGGGCGACTTCACCCCTCCACTTT.

The J gene is TRBJ1-5, the V gene TRBV4-1; TRBD1 matches 9 bases. Germline loops: CDR1 MGHRA, CDR2 YSYEKL. After removal of 3 bases from V and 5 bases from J, the junction contained 5 bases not matched to a gene. The CDR3 length is 15 residues. In DNA, the CDR3 is TGCGCCAGCAGCCACGCTGGGACAGGGTATCAGCCCCAGCATTTT. Translating it yields CASSHAGTGYQPQHF.

This chain uses TRBV5-4 with TRBJ2-1, with TRBD2 matching over 10 bases. The V and J ends lost 1 base and 6 bases, in that order; junction bases with no gene match: 7. CDR3 length: 16 amino acids. The germline V gene has CDR1 SGHNT and CDR2 YYREEE (reference sequence). Written as DNA, the CDR3 is TGTGCCAGCAGCTTGCCTAGCGGGGGATATACCAATGAGCAGTTCTTC. Translated: CASSLPSGGYTNEQFF.